This T cell receptor beta chain was captured by sequencing in a study of cytomegalovirus exposure and HLA in healthy donors. Study-wide results and caveats: Earlier analysis found most TCR beta V segments productive about 87% or about 30% of the time.

As to this clone: Its matching antigen is unknown.

CDR3 length: 14 residues. Looked up from germline, CDR1 is LNHDA and CDR2 is SQIVND (reference sequence). V was shortened by 5 bases and J by 10 bases, with 18 bases between the two germline ends. Researchers ran the PCR with 60 Vbeta and 13 Jbeta primers. TCRdb's table, derived via immunoSEQ multiplex PCR, lists solely in-frame clones and lacks some. The sample includes 200,000 to 250,000 clones, around 85% of them seen just once. Material for sequencing was PBMCs. The chain joins TRBV19 to TRBJ1-5, with D possibly TRBD1 on 6 matching bases. The TCR comes from a girl aged 2 to 9 in good health and CMV-seronegative. CDR3: CASSWGQGPGPQHF. The CDR3 bases are TGTGCCAGTAGTTGGGGGCAGGGGCCCGGCCCCCAGCATTTT.